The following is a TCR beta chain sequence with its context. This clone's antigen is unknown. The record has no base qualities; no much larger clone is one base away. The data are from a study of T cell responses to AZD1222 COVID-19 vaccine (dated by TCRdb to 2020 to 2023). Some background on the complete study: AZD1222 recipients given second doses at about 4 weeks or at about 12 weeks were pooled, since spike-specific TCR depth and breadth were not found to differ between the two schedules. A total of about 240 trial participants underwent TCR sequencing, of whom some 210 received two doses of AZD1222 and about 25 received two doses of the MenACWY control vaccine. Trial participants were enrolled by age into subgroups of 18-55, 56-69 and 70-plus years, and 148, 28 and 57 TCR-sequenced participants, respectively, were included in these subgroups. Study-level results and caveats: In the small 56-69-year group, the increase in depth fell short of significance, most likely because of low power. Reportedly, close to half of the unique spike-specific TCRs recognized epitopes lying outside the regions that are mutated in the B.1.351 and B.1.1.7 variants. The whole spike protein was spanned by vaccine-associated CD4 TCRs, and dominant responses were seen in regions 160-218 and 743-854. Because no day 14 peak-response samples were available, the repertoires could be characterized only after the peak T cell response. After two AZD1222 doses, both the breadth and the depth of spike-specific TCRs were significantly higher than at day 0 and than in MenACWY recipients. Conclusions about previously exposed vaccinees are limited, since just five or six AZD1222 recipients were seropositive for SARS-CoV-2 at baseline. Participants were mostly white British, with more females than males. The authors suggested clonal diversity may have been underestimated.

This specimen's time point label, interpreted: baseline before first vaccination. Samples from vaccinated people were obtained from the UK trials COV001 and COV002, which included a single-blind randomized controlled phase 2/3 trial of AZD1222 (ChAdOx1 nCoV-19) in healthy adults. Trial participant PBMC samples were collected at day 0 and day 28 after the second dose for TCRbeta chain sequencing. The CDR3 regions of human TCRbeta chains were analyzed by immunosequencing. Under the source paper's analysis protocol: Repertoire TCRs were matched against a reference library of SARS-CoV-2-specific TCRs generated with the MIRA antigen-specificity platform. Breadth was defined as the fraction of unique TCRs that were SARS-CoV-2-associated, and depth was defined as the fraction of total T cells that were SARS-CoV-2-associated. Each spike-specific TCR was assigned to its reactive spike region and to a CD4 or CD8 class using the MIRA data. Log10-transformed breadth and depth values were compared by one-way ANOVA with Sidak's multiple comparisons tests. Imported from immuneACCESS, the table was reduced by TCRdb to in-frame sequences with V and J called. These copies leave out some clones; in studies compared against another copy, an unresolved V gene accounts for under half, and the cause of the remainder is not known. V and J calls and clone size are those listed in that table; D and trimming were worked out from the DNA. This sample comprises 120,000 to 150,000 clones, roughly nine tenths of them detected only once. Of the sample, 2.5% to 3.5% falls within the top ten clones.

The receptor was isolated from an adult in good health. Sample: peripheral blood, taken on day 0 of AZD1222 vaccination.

The DNA sequence reads TGTGCCAGCTCACCACCCTCACTAGCGGTAAACATTCAGTACTTC. It encodes CASSPPSLAVNIQYF. The sequence joins TRBV18 to TRBJ2-4; TRBD2 fits 8 bases in the junction. Looking up the germline V gene yields CDR1 KGHSH and CDR2 LQKENI. Reading from cysteine to phenylalanine, the CDR3 counts 15 amino acids. Here the CDR3 DNA is all that survives: 45 bases in frame from base 1. V is trimmed back by 0 bases and J by 6 bases, and the junction contains 4 bases that no gene match accounts for.